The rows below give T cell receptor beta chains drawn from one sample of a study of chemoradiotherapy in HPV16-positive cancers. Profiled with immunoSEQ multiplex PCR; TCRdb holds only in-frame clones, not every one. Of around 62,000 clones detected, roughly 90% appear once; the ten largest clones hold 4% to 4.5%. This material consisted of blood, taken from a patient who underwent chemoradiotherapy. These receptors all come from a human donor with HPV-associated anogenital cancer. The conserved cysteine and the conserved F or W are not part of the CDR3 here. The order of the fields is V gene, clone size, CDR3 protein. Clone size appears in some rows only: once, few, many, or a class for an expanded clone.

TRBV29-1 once SVQPGSGSPLH
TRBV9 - ASSVEPGLAAGELF
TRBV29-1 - SVAGTSGGVDTQY
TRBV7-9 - ASSPSPGRGNTEAF
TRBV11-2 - ASSLVVFGVSPLH
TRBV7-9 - ASSLESGAEAF
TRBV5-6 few ASSLNGGYHT
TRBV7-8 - ASSLITGYSNQPQH
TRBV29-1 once SVKPWVSYNEQF
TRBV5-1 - ASSRAGVAGVETQY
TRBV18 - ASSPQKGAGETQY
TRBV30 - AWRGGRNQPQH
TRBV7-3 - ASSQAGGRTEAF
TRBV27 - ASSLGERTEAF
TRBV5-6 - ASSPAFLGGVAQY
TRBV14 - ASSLLGQGEEETQY
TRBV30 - AWSVLLGETQY
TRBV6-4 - ASSDSGGANEQF
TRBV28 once ASSVRGGMNTEAF
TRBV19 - ASRPKLGSSTNYGYT
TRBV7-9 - ASTYGSGGSYGYT
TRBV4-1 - ASRGLPMNTEAF
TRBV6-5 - ASSYFGGAGQPQH
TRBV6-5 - ASSYGSGTHYNEQF
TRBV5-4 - ASSPDSPFHYGYT
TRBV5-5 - ASSLIHGQPQH
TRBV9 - ASSVVSGGDTQY
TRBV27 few ASSSGLSSYNSPLH
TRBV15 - ATSTGLAGAHASKNIQY
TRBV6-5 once ASSYGGTEAF
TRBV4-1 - ASSAPRRYNEQF
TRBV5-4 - ASTRGGVSNYGYT
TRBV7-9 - ASSLMRGKLF
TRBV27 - ASSSSLNEQY
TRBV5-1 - ASRTQQGPYEQY
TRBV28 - ASIGGTLYEQY
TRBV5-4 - ASSWAGRTTGELF
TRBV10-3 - AMRSRGPNTEAF
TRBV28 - ASSDRTYGHT
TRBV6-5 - ASRAGAGNTIY
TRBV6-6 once ASRSSGDRGYGYT
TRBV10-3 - AISRTSGRSPTDTQY
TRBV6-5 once ASRSGQGDTGELF
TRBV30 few AWSGGTSAGGELF
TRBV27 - ASSLSYRSGANVLT
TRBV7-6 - ASSLGQPAYNEQF
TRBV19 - ATQPGVPATQPQH
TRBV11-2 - ASSLISRVDTQY
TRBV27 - ASSSPLVAGKAGELF
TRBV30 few AWSVAVTEAF